The source of this T cell receptor (beta chain) is a study of brain metastases from non-small cell lung cancer. TCRdb's copy holds only in-frame clones and misses some; the assay was immunoSEQ multiplex PCR. The sample carries 2,500 or so clones, about 87% recorded once. Study-wide results and caveats: T-cell clones appeared expanded in approximately 60% of brain metastases relative to matched primary tumors. Compared with primary tumors, brain metastases showed less T-cell infiltration. Brain metastases shared most TCR repertoire with primaries, with sparse T cells.

Regarding this clone: No antigen is known for it. The germline gene is not matched at one end of the junction; a read error may be the cause. Other DNA sequences in this specimen translate into the identical CDR3.

The CDR3 length is 13 residues. The germline V gene has CDR1 SEHNR and CDR2 FQNEAQ (reference sequence). The clonotype was recovered from a donor over 35 with non-small cell lung cancer. The J gene is TRBJ1-1, the V gene TRBV7-9; TRBD1 is a possible D gene (5 bases). Sequenced: primary lung tumor tissue. CDR3 in amino acids: CAGGRGYYTEAFF. CDR3 bases: TGTGCCGGGGGACGCGGCTATTACACCGAAGCTTTCTTT.